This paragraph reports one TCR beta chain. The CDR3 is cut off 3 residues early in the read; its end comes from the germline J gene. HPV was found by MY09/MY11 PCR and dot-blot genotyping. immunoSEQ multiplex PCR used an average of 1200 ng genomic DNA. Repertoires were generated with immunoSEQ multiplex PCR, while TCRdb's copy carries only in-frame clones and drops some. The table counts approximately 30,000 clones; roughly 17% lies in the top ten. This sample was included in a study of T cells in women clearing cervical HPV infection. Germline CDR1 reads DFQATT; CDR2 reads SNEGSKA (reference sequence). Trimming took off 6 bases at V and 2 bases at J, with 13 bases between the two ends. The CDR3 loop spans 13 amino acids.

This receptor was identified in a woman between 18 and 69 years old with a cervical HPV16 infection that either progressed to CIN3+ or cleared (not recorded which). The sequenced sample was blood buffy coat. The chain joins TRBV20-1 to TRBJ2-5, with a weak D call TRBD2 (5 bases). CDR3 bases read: TGCAGTGCCCCTGAGGACTGGCAAGAGACC. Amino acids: CSAPEDWQET. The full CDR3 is CSAPEDWQETQYF.